This T cell receptor (beta chain) stems from a study of blood T cell repertoires in COVID-19. For the study at large: Specimens from acute and convalescent COVID-19 originated in the United States, Italy and Spain.

Measured with immunoSEQ multiplex PCR; TCRdb has only the in-frame clones, and not every one. The sample consists of about 670,000 clones, 70% to 90% of them appearing once. Trimming stripped 5 bases from V and 4 bases from J, with 6 bases between. The CDR3 extends over 11 amino acids. The chain is built from TRBV12-3 or TRBV12-4 and TRBJ2-7; D not certain. The sequence was obtained from a woman between 18 and 29 years old with acute or convalescent COVID-19. What was sequenced was peripheral blood. This CDR3 reads CASSPRYEQYF. CDR3 nucleotides: TGTGCCAGCAGTCCCAGATACGAGCAGTACTTC.